Listed below are T cell receptor beta chains from one sample, sequenced in a study of monozygotic twins with inflammatory bowel disease. TCRdb reanalyzed the 5' RACE reads and collapses them to one entry per CDR3 protein, without DNA. The sample holds about 130,000 distinct CDR3 sequences. Sample: blood. The receptors originated from a human donor with ulcerative colitis or Crohn's disease, or a healthy co-twin of an affected twin (not recorded which). Each CDR3 is given with its conserved first and last residue.

>TRBV24-1|16|TRBJ2-2
CATSDPAGGRTGELFF
>TRBV7-9|15|TRBJ1-4
CASSLVRDEYEKLFF
>TRBV7-9|14|TRBJ1-1
CASSLVRLNTEAFF
>TRBV14|15|TRBJ2-7
CASSHGATSSYEQYF
>TRBV11-1|12|TRBJ1-1
CASTRLNTEAFF
>TRBV6-1|14|TRBJ2-2
CPSSPSLFEGELFF
>TRBV18|14|TRBJ2-1
CASSPPLGLDEQFF
>TRBV7-2|15|TRBJ1-1
CASSLSDRANTEAFF
>TRBV24-1|16|TRBJ2-5
CATSDGLAGLQETQYF
>TRBV12-3/TRBV12-4|15|TRBJ2-1
CASSRRRTGYNEQFF
>TRBV7-3|13|TRBJ2-2
CASSPGNTGELFF
>TRBV28|16|TRBJ1-5
CASRFFGTGPTQPQHF
>TRBV11-1|14|TRBJ1-1
CASSRTQGNAEAFF
>TRBV7-2|14|TRBJ2-1
CASSLLLGSNEQFF
>TRBV30|13|TRBJ1-2
CAWSVRPVRDYTF
>TRBV6-1|15|TRBJ1-1
CASSPRTGMGTEAFF
>TRBV6-1|16|TRBJ1-4
CASSEVPDRVYEKLFF
>TRBV19|15|TRBJ1-5
CASSDLQGGRQPQHF
>TRBV5-1|14|TRBJ2-2
CASSLVAGTGELFF
>TRBV29-1|12|TRBJ2-1
CSVGPGGGEQFF
>TRBV12-3/TRBV12-4|16|TRBJ2-7
CASSLEVGGLTYEQYF
>TRBV7-8|14|TRBJ2-7
CASSFRISGGEQYF
>TRBV20-1|15|TRBJ1-3
CSARPRRGSGNTIYF